These T cell receptor beta chains were read from a single sample in a study of blood T cell repertoires in COVID-19. Some clones are missing from TCRdb's copy, which holds only in-frame ones; the method was immunoSEQ multiplex PCR. The sample holds around 250,000 clones, roughly 85% seen once. Sequencing used peripheral blood. Every receptor here comes from a man aged 50 to 60 with active or convalescent COVID-19. Each CDR3 is given with its conserved first and last residue. D genes are given only for firm matches. Where a row states a size, it is once, few, many or the class of an expanded clone; other rows omit it.

clone size	D gene	V gene	J gene	CDR3 DNA	CDR3 protein
NA	TRBD2	TRBV27	TRBJ2-5	TGTGCCAGCAGTTTGGGCGGGAGCTCAGGGGAGACCCAGTACTTC	CASSLGGSSGETQYF
NA	NA	TRBV9	TRBJ2-7	TGTGCCAGCACCAGAGCCCCGGGAGTTGGCGAGCAGTACTTC	CASTRAPGVGEQYF
NA	NA	TRBV3-1/TRBV3-2	TRBJ2-5	TGTGCCAGCAGCCAACCCGATCGAGGAGTGACCCAGTACTTC	CASSQPDRGVTQYF
many	TRBD2	TRBV24-1	TRBJ2-1	TGTGCCACCAGTGATAAGTCGGGACTAGCGGAGGAGGGTGAGCAGTTCTTC	CATSDKSGLAEEGEQFF
NA	NA	TRBV5-1	TRBJ1-2	TGCGCCAGCAGCTTGGGACAGTCTAACTATGGCTACACCTTC	CASSLGQSNYGYTF
NA	TRBD1	TRBV30	TRBJ2-5	TGTGCCTGGAGCTTACAGGGGGAGGAGACCCAGTACTTC	CAWSLQGEETQYF
NA	TRBD1	TRBV3-1/TRBV3-2	TRBJ1-1	TGTGCCAGCAGCCCGACAGGGGGCTCTGAAGCTTTCTTT	CASSPTGGSEAFF
NA	NA	TRBV2	TRBJ2-5	TGTGCCAGCAGGACAGACCAAGAGACCCAGTACTTC	CASRTDQETQYF
few	NA	TRBV6-6	TRBJ1-2	TGTGCCAGCAGTTACTCCCGGACAGCTACAAACTATGGCTACACCTTC	CASSYSRTATNYGYTF
NA	NA	TRBV10-1	TRBJ1-2	TGCGCCAGAGAGGTCAGGGGCTATGGCTACACCTTC	CAREVRGYGYTF
NA	TRBD1	TRBV4-2	TRBJ1-5	TGTGCCAGCAGCCAAGAGTCAGGGGGGAATCAGCCCCAGCATTTT	CASSQESGGNQPQHF
NA	NA	TRBV5-1	TRBJ1-3	TGCGCCAGCAGCTTGGAATATACAGGCAGCTCTGGAAACACCATATATTTT	CASSLEYTGSSGNTIYF
NA	TRBD1	TRBV7-2	TRBJ1-2	TGTGCCAGCAGCCCACAGGGGAATATTAACTATGGCTACACCTTC	CASSPQGNINYGYTF
NA	TRBD2	TRBV7-7	TRBJ2-5	TGTGCTAGCAGCCGCCTTGGGGCGGGGGAGGAGACCCAGTACTTC	CASSRLGAGEETQYF
NA	NA	TRBV6-4	TRBJ1-2	TGTGCCAGCAGTGACTCGGGCCCCGCGTTTTATGGCTACACCTTC	CASSDSGPAFYGYTF
NA	NA	TRBV6-6	TRBJ2-3	TGTGCCAGCAGTTACTCGAGGGCGGATACGCAGTATTTT	CASSYSRADTQYF
NA	TRBD1	TRBV29-1	TRBJ2-5	TGCAGCGGGACAGGGGAGGGGAAAGAGACCCAGTACTTC	CSGTGEGKETQYF
few	NA	TRBV20-1	TRBJ1-1	TGCAGTGCTATTGACAGAGGGAGGAACACTGAAGCTTTCTTT	CSAIDRGRNTEAFF
few	TRBD1	TRBV4-2	TRBJ1-2	TGTGCCAGCAGCCTAGACGACAGGGGTAACGGCTACACCTTC	CASSLDDRGNGYTF
NA	TRBD2	TRBV7-3	TRBJ2-2	TGTGCCAGCAGCTTGCTCCCGACTAGCCAGTACGCCGGGGAGCTGTTTTTT	CASSLLPTSQYAGELFF